This TCR beta chain was sequenced for a study of cytomegalovirus exposure and HLA in healthy donors. Study-level background: The same platform used for the approximately 700 first-cohort repertoires was also used for the 90 to 150 validation repertoires, as a later analysis reported.

From germline, CDR1 is SGHAT and CDR2 FQNNGV. The CDR3 has 16 residues. Deletions cut 3 bases from V and 0 bases from J, with 14 bases between. Broader study findings: The study designated about 180 TCR beta chains cytomegalovirus-associated.

Separation from the roughly 670-subject first cohort characterized the roughly 120-subject validation cohort, to which the donors belonged. Concerning this clone itself: Its antigen is not known.

Libraries were prepared by immunoSEQ multiplex PCR; TCRdb keeps only in-frame clonotypes and omits some of them. In the table there are approximately 180,000 clones, roughly 83% of which are singletons. Sequencing used PBMCs. The genes are TRBV11-2 and TRBJ1-1; TRBD1 might be the D (5 bases). This TCR derives from a woman aged 18-29 years in good health and CMV-seronegative. The CDR3: CASSFQGEVMNTEAFF. The CDR3 DNA follows: TGTGCCAGCAGCTTCCAGGGTGAGGTCATGAACACTGAAGCTTTCTTT.